This T cell receptor beta chain was recovered during a study of Ad26.COV2.S vaccination and SARS-CoV-2 variants. Study details: Ad26.COV2.S shots went into the muscle once or twice, 56 days apart.

Treatment in this sample: roughly 18 received Ad26.COV2.S at low or high dose, single or two shots; 5 received placebo; per-sample allocation not given. Specimens were obtained on day 63 following the first vaccine or placebo injection. TCRdb's table, derived via immunoSEQ multiplex PCR, lists solely in-frame clones and lacks some. Seen here are over 450,000 clones, about 89% observed once, and the top ten hold around 1.8%. This specimen was peripheral blood, taken in a trial of Ad26.COV2.S vaccine versus placebo. The sequence came from a person between 18 and 59 years old who received the Ad26.COV2.S COVID-19 vaccine or a placebo.

In DNA form, the CDR3 reads TGTGCCAGTACCTTAGGGGGAGTGAACACTGAAGCTTTCTTT. Translation gives CASTLGGVNTEAFF. The V gene is TRBV19, the J gene TRBJ1-1, with a weak D call TRBD1 (6 bases). The CDR3 length is 14 residues. The germline V gene has CDR1 LNHDA and CDR2 SQIVND (reference sequence). V was cut by 7 bases and J by 0 bases, with 12 bases left in between.